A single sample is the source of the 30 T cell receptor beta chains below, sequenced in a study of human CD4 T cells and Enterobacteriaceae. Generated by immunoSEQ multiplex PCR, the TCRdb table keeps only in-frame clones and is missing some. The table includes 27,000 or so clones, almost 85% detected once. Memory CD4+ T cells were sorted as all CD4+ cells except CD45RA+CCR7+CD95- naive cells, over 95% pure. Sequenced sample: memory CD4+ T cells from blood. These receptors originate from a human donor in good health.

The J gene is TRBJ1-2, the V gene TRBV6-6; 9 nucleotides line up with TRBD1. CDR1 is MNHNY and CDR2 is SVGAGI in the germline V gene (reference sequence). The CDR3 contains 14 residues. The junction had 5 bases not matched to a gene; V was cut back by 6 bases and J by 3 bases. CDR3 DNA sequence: TGTGCCAGCAGGACGGGACAGGGCTACTATGGCTACACCTTC. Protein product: CASRTGQGYYGYTF.

DNA of the CDR3: TGTGCCAGCAGCTTGGCCGGCGTCTACGAGCAGTACTTC. Protein product: CASSLAGVYEQYF. The chain joins TRBV5-6 to TRBJ2-7; no clear D. V lost 0 bases and J lost 3, with 7 bases in between. Per germline, CDR1 SGHDT and CDR2 YYEEEE. This CDR3 is 13 amino acids long. Supplemented by reference TRBV5-6 and TRBJ2-7, the full variable domain reads DAGVTQSPTHLIKTRGQQVTLRCSPKSGHDTVSWYQQALGQGPQFIFQYYEEEERQRGNFPDRFSGHQFPNYSSELNVNALLLGDSALYLCASSLAGVYEQYFGPGTRLTVT.

CDR3 region: CASSLGGTSGSPEQFF. The CDR3 DNA reads TGTGCCAGCAGCTTAGGAGGGACTAGCGGGAGTCCGGAGCAGTTCTTC. V and J are TRBV7-2 and TRBJ2-1, with 14 bases fitting TRBD2. Germline CDR1 reads SGHTA; CDR2 reads FQGNSA. Trimming took 1 base from V and 10 from J; bases not matched to a gene: 6. The CDR3 has 16 residues.

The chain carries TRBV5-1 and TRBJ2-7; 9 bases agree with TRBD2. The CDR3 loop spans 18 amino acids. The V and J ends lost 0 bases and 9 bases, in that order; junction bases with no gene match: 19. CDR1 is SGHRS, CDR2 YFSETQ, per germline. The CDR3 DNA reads TGCGCCAGCAGCTTGGGTTTACGGGCTAGCGGGAACCCCGAAGGGCAGTACTTC. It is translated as CASSLGLRASGNPEGQYF.

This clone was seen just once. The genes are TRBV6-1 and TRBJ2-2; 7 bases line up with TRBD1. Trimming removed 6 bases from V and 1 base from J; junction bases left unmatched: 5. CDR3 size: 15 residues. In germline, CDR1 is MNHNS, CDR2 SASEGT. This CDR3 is CASSARTGNTGELFF. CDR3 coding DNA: TGTGCCAGCAGCGCAAGGACAGGGAACACCGGGGAGCTGTTTTTT.

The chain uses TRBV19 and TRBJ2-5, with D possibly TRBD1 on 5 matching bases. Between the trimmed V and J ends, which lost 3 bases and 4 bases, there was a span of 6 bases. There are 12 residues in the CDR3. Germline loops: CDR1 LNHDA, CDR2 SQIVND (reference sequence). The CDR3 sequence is CASSMQGETQYF. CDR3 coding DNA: TGTGCCAGTAGTATGCAGGGAGAGACCCAGTACTTC.

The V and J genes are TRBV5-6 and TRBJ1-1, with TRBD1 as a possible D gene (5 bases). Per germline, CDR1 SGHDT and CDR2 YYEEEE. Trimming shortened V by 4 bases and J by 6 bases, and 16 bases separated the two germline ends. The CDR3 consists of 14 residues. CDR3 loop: CASSPTDIFAEAFF. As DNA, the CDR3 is TGTGCCAGCAGCCCTACGGACATCTTTGCTGAAGCTTTCTTT.

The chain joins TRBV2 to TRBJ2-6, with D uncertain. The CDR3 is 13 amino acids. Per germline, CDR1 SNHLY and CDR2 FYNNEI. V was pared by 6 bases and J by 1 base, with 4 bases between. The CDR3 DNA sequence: TGTGCCAGCAGAGTTTCTGGGGCCAACGTCCTGACTTTC. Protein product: CASRVSGANVLTF.

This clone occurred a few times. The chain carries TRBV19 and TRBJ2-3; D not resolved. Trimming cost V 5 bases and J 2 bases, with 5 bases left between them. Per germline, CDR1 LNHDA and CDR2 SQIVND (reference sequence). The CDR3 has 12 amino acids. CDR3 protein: CASSFLTDTQYF. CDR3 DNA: TGTGCCAGTAGTTTCCTCACAGATACGCAGTATTTT.

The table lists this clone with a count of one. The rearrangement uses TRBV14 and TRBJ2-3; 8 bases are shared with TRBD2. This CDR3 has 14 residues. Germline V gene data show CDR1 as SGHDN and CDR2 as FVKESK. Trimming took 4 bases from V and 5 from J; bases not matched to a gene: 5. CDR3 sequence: CASSPTSARDTQYF. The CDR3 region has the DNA TGTGCCAGCAGCCCGACTAGCGCCAGAGATACGCAGTATTTT.

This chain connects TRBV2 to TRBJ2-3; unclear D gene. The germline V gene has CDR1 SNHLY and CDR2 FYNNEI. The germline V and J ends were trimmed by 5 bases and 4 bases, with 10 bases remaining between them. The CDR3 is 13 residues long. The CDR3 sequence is CASSSRPADTQYF. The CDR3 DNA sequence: TGTGCCAGCAGTTCGCGACCTGCAGATACGCAGTATTTT. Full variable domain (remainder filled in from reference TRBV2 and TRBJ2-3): EPEVTQTPSHQVTQMGQEVILRCVPISNHLYFYWYRQILGQKVEFLVSFYNNEISEKSEIFDDQFSVERPDGSNFTLKIRSTKLEDSAMYFCASSSRPADTQYFGPGTRLTVL.

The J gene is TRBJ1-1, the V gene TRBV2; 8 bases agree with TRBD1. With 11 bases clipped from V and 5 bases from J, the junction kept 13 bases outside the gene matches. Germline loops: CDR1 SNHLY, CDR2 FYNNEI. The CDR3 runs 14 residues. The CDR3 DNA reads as TGTGCCCTTGTCCGGCAGGGGGCGAGAACTGAAGCTTTCTTT. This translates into CALVRQGARTEAFF.

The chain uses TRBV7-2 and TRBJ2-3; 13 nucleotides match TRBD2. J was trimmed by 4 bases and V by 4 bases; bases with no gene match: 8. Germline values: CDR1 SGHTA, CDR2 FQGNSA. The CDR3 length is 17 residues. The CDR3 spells CASSSRTSGSIADTQYF. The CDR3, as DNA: TGTGCCAGCAGCTCACGGACTAGCGGGAGTATCGCAGATACGCAGTATTTT.

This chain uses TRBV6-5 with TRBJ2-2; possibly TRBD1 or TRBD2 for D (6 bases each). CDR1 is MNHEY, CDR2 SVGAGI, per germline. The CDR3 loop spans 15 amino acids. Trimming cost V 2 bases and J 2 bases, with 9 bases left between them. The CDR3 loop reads CASSYRGENTGELFF. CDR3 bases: TGTGCCAGCAGTTACAGGGGGGAAAACACCGGGGAGCTGTTTTTT.

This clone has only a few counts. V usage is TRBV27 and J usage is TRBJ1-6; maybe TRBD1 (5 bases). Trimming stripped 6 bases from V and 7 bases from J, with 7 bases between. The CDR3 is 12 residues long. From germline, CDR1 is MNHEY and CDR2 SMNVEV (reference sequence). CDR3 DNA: TGTGCCAGCAGCCCAGGGAATTCACCCCTCCACTTT. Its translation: CASSPGNSPLHF.

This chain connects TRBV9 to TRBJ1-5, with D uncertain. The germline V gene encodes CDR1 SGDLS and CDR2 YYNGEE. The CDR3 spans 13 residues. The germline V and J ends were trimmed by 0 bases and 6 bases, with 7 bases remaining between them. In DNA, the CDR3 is TGTGCCAGCAGCGTAGACTCCAGTCAGCCCCAGCATTTT. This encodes CASSVDSSQPQHF.

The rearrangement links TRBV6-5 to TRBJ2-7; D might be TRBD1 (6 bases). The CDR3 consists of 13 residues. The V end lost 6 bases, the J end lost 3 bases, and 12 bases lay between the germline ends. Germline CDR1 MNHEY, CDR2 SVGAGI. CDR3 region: CASRTGSGYEQYF. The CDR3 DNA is TGTGCCAGCAGAACAGGGAGCGGCTACGAGCAGTACTTC.

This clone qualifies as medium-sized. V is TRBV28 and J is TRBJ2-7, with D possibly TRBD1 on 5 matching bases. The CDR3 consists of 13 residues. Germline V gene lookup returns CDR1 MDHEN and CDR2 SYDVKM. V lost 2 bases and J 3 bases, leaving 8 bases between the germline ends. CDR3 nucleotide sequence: TGTGCCAGCAGTTTACAGGGTAGCTACGAGCAGTACTTC. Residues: CASSLQGSYEQYF.

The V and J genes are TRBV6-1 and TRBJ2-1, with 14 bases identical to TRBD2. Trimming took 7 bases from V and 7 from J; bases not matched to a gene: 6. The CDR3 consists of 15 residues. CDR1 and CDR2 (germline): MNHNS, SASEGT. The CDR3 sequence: CASTEGTSGRNEQFF. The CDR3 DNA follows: TGTGCCAGCACCGAGGGGACTAGCGGGAGAAATGAGCAGTTCTTC.

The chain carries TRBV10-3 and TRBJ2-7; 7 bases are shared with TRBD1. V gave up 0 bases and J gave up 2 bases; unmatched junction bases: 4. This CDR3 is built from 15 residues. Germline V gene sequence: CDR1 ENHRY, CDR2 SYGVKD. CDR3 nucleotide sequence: TGTGCCATCAGTGAGTCACAGGGGTTCACCTACGAGCAGTACTTC. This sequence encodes CAISESQGFTYEQYF.

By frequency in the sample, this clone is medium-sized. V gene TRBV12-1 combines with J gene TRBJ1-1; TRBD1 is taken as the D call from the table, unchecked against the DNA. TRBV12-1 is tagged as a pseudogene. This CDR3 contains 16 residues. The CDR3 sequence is CASSDTGQGAYTEAFF. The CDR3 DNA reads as TGTGCCAGCAGCGACACGGGACAGGGGGCTTACACTGAAGCTTTCTTT.

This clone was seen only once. CDR3 DNA: TGTGCCAGCAGCCCCGGGGGGGTACGGGCGTACGAGCAGTACTTC. This translates into CASSPGGVRAYEQYF. This chain uses TRBV7-2 with TRBJ2-7, with 8 nucleotides matching TRBD2. CDR1 is SGHTA, CDR2 FQGNSA, per germline. The CDR3 length is 15 residues. Trimming removed 5 bases from V and 4 bases from J; junction bases left unmatched: 10. The full variable domain, in which reference TRBV7-2 and TRBJ2-7 provide the parts outside the CDR3, is GAGVSQSPSNKVTEKGKDVELRCDPISGHTALYWYRQSLGQGLEFLIYFQGNSAPDKSGLPSDRFSAERTGGSVSTLTIQRTQQEDSAVYLCASSPGGVRAYEQYFGPGTRLTVT.

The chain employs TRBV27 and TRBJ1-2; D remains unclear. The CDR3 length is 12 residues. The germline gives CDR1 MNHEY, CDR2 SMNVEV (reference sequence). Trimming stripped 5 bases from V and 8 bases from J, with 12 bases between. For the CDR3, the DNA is TGTGCCAGCAGTACCACCAATGGGGGCTACACCTTC. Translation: CASSTTNGGYTF.

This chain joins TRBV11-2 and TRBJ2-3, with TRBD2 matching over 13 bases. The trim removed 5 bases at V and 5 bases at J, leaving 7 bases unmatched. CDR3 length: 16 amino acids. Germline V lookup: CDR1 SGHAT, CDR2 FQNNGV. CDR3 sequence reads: CASSPWTSGRGDTQYF. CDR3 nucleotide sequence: TGTGCCAGCAGCCCCTGGACTAGCGGGAGAGGAGATACGCAGTATTTT.

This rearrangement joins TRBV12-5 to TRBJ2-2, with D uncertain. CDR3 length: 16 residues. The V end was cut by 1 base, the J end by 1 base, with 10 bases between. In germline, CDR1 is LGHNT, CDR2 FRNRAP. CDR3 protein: CASGLAGGMNTGELFF. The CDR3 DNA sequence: TGTGCTAGTGGTTTGGCAGGCGGTATGAACACCGGGGAGCTGTTTTTT.

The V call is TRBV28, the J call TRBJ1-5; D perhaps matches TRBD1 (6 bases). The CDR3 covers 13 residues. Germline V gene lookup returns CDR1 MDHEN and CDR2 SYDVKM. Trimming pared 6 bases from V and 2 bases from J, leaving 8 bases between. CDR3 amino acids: CASRWTGNQPQHF. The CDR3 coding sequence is TGTGCCAGCAGGTGGACAGGCAATCAGCCCCAGCATTTT.

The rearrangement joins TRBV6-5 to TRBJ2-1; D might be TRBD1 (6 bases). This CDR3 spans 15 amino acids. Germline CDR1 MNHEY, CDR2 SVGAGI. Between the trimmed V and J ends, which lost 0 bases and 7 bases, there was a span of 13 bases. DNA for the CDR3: TGTGCCAGCAGTTACTCGTGGGACACGGGAAATGAGCAGTTCTTC. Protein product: CASSYSWDTGNEQFF.

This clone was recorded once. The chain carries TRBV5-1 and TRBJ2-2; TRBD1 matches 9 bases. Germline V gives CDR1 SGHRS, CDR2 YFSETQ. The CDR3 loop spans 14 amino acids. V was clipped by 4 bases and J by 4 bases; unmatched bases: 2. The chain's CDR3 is CASSQGQGTGELFF. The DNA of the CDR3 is TGCGCCAGCAGCCAGGGACAGGGCACCGGGGAGCTGTTTTTT.

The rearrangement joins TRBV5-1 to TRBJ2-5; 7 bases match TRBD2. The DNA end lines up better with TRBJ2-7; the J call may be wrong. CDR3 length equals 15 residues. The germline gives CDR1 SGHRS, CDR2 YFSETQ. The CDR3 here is CASSLAPGGLYEQYF. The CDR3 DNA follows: TGCGCCAGCAGCTTGGCCCCGGGAGGACTGTACGAGCAGTACTTC.

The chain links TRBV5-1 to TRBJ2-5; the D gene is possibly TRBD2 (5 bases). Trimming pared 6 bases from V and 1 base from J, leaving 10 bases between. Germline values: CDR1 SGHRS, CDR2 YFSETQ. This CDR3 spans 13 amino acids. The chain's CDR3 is CASTIAPQETQYF. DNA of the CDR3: TGCGCCAGCACGATAGCGCCCCAAGAGACCCAGTACTTC. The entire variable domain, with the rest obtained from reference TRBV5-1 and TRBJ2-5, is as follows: KAGVTQTPRYLIKTRGQQVTLSCSPISGHRSVSWYQQTPGQGLQFLFEYFSETQRNKGNFPGRFSGRQFSNSRSEMNVSTLELGDSALYLCASTIAPQETQYFGPGTRLLVL.